Listed below are T cell receptor beta chains from one sample, sequenced in a study of blood T cell repertoires in COVID-19. Some clones are missing from TCRdb's copy, which holds only in-frame ones; the method was immunoSEQ multiplex PCR. This sample has tens of thousands of clones, with roughly 90% found just once. Sequences were obtained from peripheral blood. These receptors all stem from a human donor in a cohort sampled during active COVID-19. Both conserved end residues are part of each CDR3. D genes are given only for firm matches. The size of a clone is reported for some rows only, either as once, few or many, or as a class for expanded clones.

CDR3 protein,CDR3 DNA,V gene,J gene,clone size,D gene
CASSYGLSTDTQYF,TGTGCCAGCAGTTATGGGCTATCCACAGATACGCAGTATTTT,TRBV6-5,TRBJ2-3,NA,NA
CASSFSWGDTEAFF,TGTGCCAGCAGTTTTTCTTGGGGGGACACTGAAGCTTTCTTT,TRBV6-5,TRBJ1-1,NA,NA
CASSLAGGLIYEQYF,TGTGCCAGCAGTTTAGCGGGAGGCCTAATCTACGAGCAGTACTTC,TRBV27,TRBJ2-7,NA,TRBD2
CASGLFRRHPGLAVTDTQYF,TGTGCTAGTGGTTTGTTCCGTCGCCATCCGGGGCTAGCGGTCACAGATACGCAGTATTTT,TRBV12-5,TRBJ2-3,NA,TRBD2
CASRPTRQLNTGELFF,TGTGCCAGCAGACCCACCAGACAGCTGAACACCGGGGAGCTGTTTTTT,TRBV13,TRBJ2-2,NA,NA
CASSLTEAGGINEQYF,TGTGCCAGCAGCTTAACGGAGGCAGGGGGCATCAACGAGCAGTACTTC,TRBV7-3,TRBJ2-7,NA,TRBD1
CAGGLSWYTGELFF,TGTGCCGGGGGACTTAGTTGGTACACCGGGGAGCTGTTTTTT,TRBV6-5,TRBJ2-2,NA,NA
CASSVGGREETQYF,TGTGCCAGCAGCGTCGGCGGGAGGGAAGAGACCCAGTACTTC,TRBV9,TRBJ2-5,NA,TRBD2
CASLRGGREQYF,TGTGCCAGCCTGAGGGGGGGGCGGGAGCAGTACTTC,TRBV2,TRBJ2-7,NA,NA
CATSRDRDRAYNEQFF,TGTGCCACCAGCAGAGACAGGGACAGGGCTTACAATGAGCAGTTCTTC,TRBV15,TRBJ2-1,NA,TRBD1
CASSLATAGRGTQYF,TGTGCCAGCAGCTTAGCCACGGCGGGCCGGGGGACCCAGTACTTC,TRBV11-3,TRBJ2-5,NA,NA
CASSLRQGRGYTF,TGTGCCAGCAGTCTGAGACAGGGGCGAGGCTACACCTTC,TRBV12-3/TRBV12-4,TRBJ1-2,NA,TRBD1
CASSVRTGKAKNIQYF,TGTGCCAGCAGTGTCCGGACAGGGAAGGCCAAAAACATTCAGTACTTC,TRBV28,TRBJ2-4,NA,TRBD1
CASSSRTDPEKLFF,TGTGCCAGCAGCTCCCGGACAGACCCTGAAAAACTGTTTTTT,TRBV5-4,TRBJ1-4,NA,NA
CASGFSGAGELFF,TGTGCTAGTGGTTTCTCCGGTGCCGGGGAGCTGTTTTTT,TRBV12-5,TRBJ2-2,few,NA
CASSHPEGGAFF,TGTGCCAGCAGCCATCCCGAAGGAGGAGCTTTCTTT,TRBV14,TRBJ1-1,NA,NA
CASSFRGQETQYF,TGTGCCAGCAGTTTCAGGGGGCAAGAGACCCAGTACTTC,TRBV27,TRBJ2-5,NA,TRBD1
CASSQQAINQPQHF,TGTGCCAGCAGCCAACAGGCTATCAATCAGCCCCAGCATTTT,TRBV7-9,TRBJ1-5,NA,NA
CASSRSGRKDNEQFF,TGTGCCAGCAGTCGAAGCGGGAGAAAAGACAATGAGCAGTTCTTC,TRBV7-9,TRBJ2-1,NA,TRBD2
CASSETSGNTQYF,TGTGCCAGCAGTGAGACTAGCGGAAATACGCAGTATTTT,TRBV6-4,TRBJ2-3,NA,TRBD2
CATGTGGKYEQYF,TGTGCCACCGGGACAGGGGGCAAGTACGAGCAGTACTTC,TRBV25-1,TRBJ2-7,NA,TRBD1
CASSFFQGNTEAFF,TGTGCCAGCAGCTTTTTTCAGGGGAACACTGAAGCTTTCTTT,TRBV7-9,TRBJ1-1,NA,NA
CATGQGGNEKLFF,TGTGCCACCGGACAGGGGGGGAATGAAAAACTGTTTTTT,TRBV10-3,TRBJ1-4,NA,TRBD1
CASSVEPGVDQPQHF,TGTGCCAGCAGCGTAGAGCCAGGGGTCGATCAGCCCCAGCATTTT,TRBV9,TRBJ1-5,few,NA
CATSRVGSGSGEQFF,TGTGCCACCAGCAGAGTGGGTAGCGGGTCTGGTGAGCAGTTCTTC,TRBV15,TRBJ2-1,NA,TRBD2
CASSLGRFSGANVLTF,TGCGCCAGCAGCTTGGGGCGGTTCTCTGGGGCCAACGTCCTGACTTTC,TRBV5-1,TRBJ2-6,NA,NA
CASRVQGGDTEAFF,TGTGCCAGCAGGGTACAGGGGGGGGACACTGAAGCTTTCTTT,TRBV28,TRBJ1-1,NA,TRBD1
CASSLTGSGNQPQHF,TGTGCCAGCAGCTTAACAGGGTCCGGCAATCAGCCCCAGCATTTT,TRBV7-2,TRBJ1-5,NA,NA
CASSQPLAGGTDTQYF,TGTGCCAGTAGTCAACCTCTAGCGGGAGGCACAGATACGCAGTATTTT,TRBV19,TRBJ2-3,NA,TRBD2
CASSFTGGGNQPQHF,TGTGCCAGCAGCTTTACAGGGGGGGGCAATCAGCCCCAGCATTTT,TRBV27,TRBJ1-5,NA,TRBD1
CASSLGLAGGNEQFF,TGTGCCAGCAGTCTGGGACTAGCGGGAGGTAATGAGCAGTTCTTC,TRBV27,TRBJ2-1,NA,TRBD2
CASSWGDGGWSYEQYF,TGTGCCAGCAGCTGGGGGGACGGCGGCTGGTCCTACGAGCAGTACTTC,TRBV11-2,TRBJ2-7,NA,NA
CASSQVRPGLAGGRGQETQYF,TGTGCCAGCAGCCAAGTTCGGCCGGGACTAGCGGGAGGGCGAGGCCAAGAGACCCAGTACTTC,TRBV4-2,TRBJ2-5,NA,TRBD2
CASSLWTGPNTIYF,TGTGCCAGCAGTCTGTGGACAGGGCCGAACACCATATATTTT,TRBV28,TRBJ1-3,NA,TRBD1
CASSLGPRMREGSYEQYF,TGTGCCAGCAGCTTAGGTCCCCGAATGCGGGAGGGATCTTACGAGCAGTACTTC,TRBV11-2,TRBJ2-7,NA,TRBD2
CASSLTGGGYEQYF,TGTGCCAGCAGCTTAACGGGGGGCGGGTACGAGCAGTACTTC,TRBV7-2,TRBJ2-7,NA,NA
CASASAGTQYF,TGTGCCAGTGCTTCTGCGGGGACCCAGTACTTC,TRBV5-6,TRBJ2-5,NA,NA